This T cell receptor beta chain was identified in a study of blood T cells in healthy people across ages. The CDR3 consists of 16 residues. V was pared by 4 bases and J by 5 bases, with 18 bases between. Per the germline V gene, CDR1 is MNHEY and CDR2 is SVGEGT. The second PCR ran roughly 7 to 12 cycles with a sample-barcoded 5' primer and J-beta primers. TCRdb re-derived calls from the 5' RACE reads in MiXCR, one entry per CDR3 protein. The repertoire includes over a million distinct CDR3 sequences, 45% of them detected once, and 15% to 20% sits in the top ten. The receptor's source is an older woman in good health. V and J are TRBV6-2 or TRBV6-3 and TRBJ2-1; D gene ambiguous. Sequencing input: blood. Written as DNA, the CDR3 is TGTGCCAGCAGTTTCGGAAGGGTAGCTCTAGACAATGAGCAGTTCTTC. This gives the protein CASSFGRVALDNEQFF.